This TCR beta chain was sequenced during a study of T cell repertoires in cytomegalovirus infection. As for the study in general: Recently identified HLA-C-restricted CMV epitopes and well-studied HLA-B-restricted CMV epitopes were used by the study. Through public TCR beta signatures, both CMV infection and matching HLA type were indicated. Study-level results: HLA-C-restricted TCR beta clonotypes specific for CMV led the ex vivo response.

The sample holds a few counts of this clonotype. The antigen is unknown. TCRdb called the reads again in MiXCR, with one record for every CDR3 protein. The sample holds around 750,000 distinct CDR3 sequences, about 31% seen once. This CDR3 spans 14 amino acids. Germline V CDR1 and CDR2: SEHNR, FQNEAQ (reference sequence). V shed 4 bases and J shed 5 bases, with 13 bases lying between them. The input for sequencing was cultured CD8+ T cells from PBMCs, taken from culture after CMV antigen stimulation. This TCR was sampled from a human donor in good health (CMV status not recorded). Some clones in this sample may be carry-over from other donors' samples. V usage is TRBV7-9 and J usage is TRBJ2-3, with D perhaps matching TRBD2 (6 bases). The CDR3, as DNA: TGTGCCAGCAGCTGGCCGGGACTGGTAGATACGCAGTATTTT. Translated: CASSWPGLVDTQYF.